What follows is one T cell receptor (beta chain) and its context. The antigen remains unidentified. The sample is drawn from a study of chemoradiotherapy in HPV16-positive cancers. Study outcomes and limitations: Functional assays defining HPV-specific T cells used only a couple of HPV16-positive patients. During treatment, candidate HPV-specific clones and E7-related motifs expanded in tumor. For HPV16-positive patients, expanding HPV-responsive T cells associated with longer recurrence-free survival.

Clones were read by immunoSEQ multiplex PCR, and TCRdb kept only the in-frame ones, dropping some. This sample carries 4,500 or so clones, roughly 90% of them seen once, and the ten largest clones take roughly 2.5%. The TCR sequence derives from a human donor with HPV-associated anogenital cancer. Source: tumor tissue, taken from a patient who underwent chemoradiotherapy.

CDR3 nucleotide sequence: TGTGCCAGCAGCTTAGTGGGAAGAGCAAGCGGGGGTCTAGATACGCAGTATTTT. Its translation is CASSLVGRASGGLDTQYF. The rearrangement joins TRBV7-2 to TRBJ2-3, with 8 bases that match TRBD2. Germline V gene data show CDR1 as SGHTA and CDR2 as FQGNSA. J gave up 5 bases and V 1 base, and 14 bases lay outside the gene matches. The CDR3 runs 18 residues.